Each of the 20 T cell receptor beta chains below was sequenced from the same sample in a study of T cells after yellow fever vaccination. MiXCR, run by TCRdb on the 5' RACE reads, gives a single entry per CDR3 protein. The repertoire has 400,000 or so distinct CDR3 sequences, 18% of them found once; the top ten carry 15% to 20%. Sample: PBMCs, taken before the yellow fever booster vaccination. These receptors all stem from a man younger than 35 who received the YFV17D yellow fever vaccine.

The chain uses TRBV2 and TRBJ2-3; 8 bases align to TRBD2. The CDR3 extends over 17 amino acids. The germline CDR1 and CDR2 sequences are SNHLY and FYNNEI. The V gene end was trimmed by 2 bases and the J gene end by 5 bases; junction bases not matched to a gene: 12. The CDR3 protein is CASSEPRERGREDTQYF. The CDR3 region has the DNA TGTGCCAGCAGTGAACCACGAGAGCGGGGGCGGGAAGATACGCAGTATTTT. Combining the CDR3 with reference TRBV2 and TRBJ2-3 gives the whole variable domain EPEVTQTPSHQVTQMGQEVILRCVPISNHLYFYWYRQILGQKVEFLVSFYNNEISEKSEIFDDQFSVERPDGSNFTLKIRSTKLEDSAMYFCASSEPRERGREDTQYFGPGTRLTVL.

V gene TRBV4-1 combines with J gene TRBJ2-5, with D unresolved. The CDR3 consists of 13 residues. V was cut by 1 base and J by 7 bases, with 10 bases left in between. In germline, CDR1 is MGHRA, CDR2 YSYEKL. The CDR3 protein is CASSQGLVGTQYF. In DNA form, the CDR3 reads TGCGCCAGCAGCCAAGGGCTAGTTGGGACCCAGTACTTC.

CDR3 DNA sequence: TGCGCCAGCAGCCAAGAGGGAGGGATAAGGGTGTCTGGGGCCAACGTCCTGACTTTC. It yields the protein CASSQEGGIRVSGANVLTF. This chain connects TRBV4-3 to TRBJ2-6; 7 positions agree with TRBD2. Germline CDR1 and CDR2: LGHNA and YSLEER. The CDR3 runs to 19 residues. J lost 1 base, V lost 0 bases, and 9 bases had no gene match.

The chain is built from TRBV14 and TRBJ2-1, with TRBD2 matching over 7 bases. Germline V lookup: CDR1 SGHDN, CDR2 FVKESK. There are 17 residues in the CDR3. J gave up 13 bases and V 5 bases, and 23 bases lay outside the gene matches. The CDR3, as DNA: TGTGCCAGCAGCTCGTTCCTGCGGGGGACGATCCGTACTACTCAGTTCTTC. Protein: CASSSFLRGTIRTTQFF.

This clonotype was detected once. The V and J genes are TRBV29-1 and TRBJ2-3; D gene unclear. The germline V gene encodes CDR1 SQVTM and CDR2 ANQGSEA. The V end lost 2 bases, the J end lost 8 bases, and 8 bases lay between the germline ends. The CDR3 has 11 amino acids. The DNA of the CDR3 is TGCAGCGTTGAACGGCAAGGTACGCAGTATTTT. Its protein is CSVERQGTQYF.

This clonotype came up a few times. This sequence joins TRBV7-9 and TRBJ2-7; unclear D gene. V was shortened by 7 bases and J by 2 bases, with 15 bases between the two germline ends. The length of the CDR3 is 14 residues. Germline CDR1 is SEHNR and CDR2 is FQNEAQ (reference sequence). The CDR3 nucleotides read TGTGCCAGCACCAGCGTTGGGCTCCCCTACGAGCAGTACGTC. Translating gives CASTSVGLPYEQYV.

V and J are TRBV5-1 and TRBJ2-7, with D unclear. This CDR3 spans 13 amino acids. Germline lookup yields CDR1 SGHRS and CDR2 YFSETQ. V lost 3 bases and J 3 bases, leaving 10 bases between the germline ends. The CDR3 region is CASSSGPNYEQYF. CDR3 DNA: TGCGCCAGCAGCTCCGGACCTAACTACGAGCAGTACTTC.

This clonotype came up a few times. This chain links TRBV29-1 with TRBJ1-2; D remains ambiguous. Trimming shortened V by 2 bases and J by 0 bases, and 10 bases separated the two germline ends. CDR1 SQVTM and CDR2 ANQGSEA come from the germline V gene. The CDR3 consists of 14 residues. For the CDR3, the DNA is TGCAGCGTTGAACAAGGAGTTGCTAACTATGGCTACACCTTC. Translation gives CSVEQGVANYGYTF.

This clonotype has just a few counts. The genes are TRBV4-1 and TRBJ2-7; no clear D. CDR1 and CDR2 from the germline V gene are MGHRA and YSYEKL. The germline V and J ends were trimmed by 5 bases and 2 bases, with 13 bases remaining between them. The CDR3 extends over 14 amino acids. The CDR3 reads CASSLRATTYEQYF. In DNA form, the CDR3 reads TGCGCCAGCAGCTTACGGGCCACAACCTACGAGCAGTACTTC.

CDR3 protein: CASSFLGINYEQYF. Here the CDR3 DNA reads TGTGCCAGCAGTTTTTTGGGGATCAACTACGAGCAGTACTTC. The rearrangement links TRBV12-3 or TRBV12-4 to TRBJ2-7; no reliable D call. The V end lost 3 bases, the J end lost 3 bases, and 12 bases lay between the germline ends. This CDR3 has 14 amino acids.

The chain has TRBV7-6 and TRBJ2-5; 7 positions match TRBD1. Germline CDR1 and CDR2: SGHVS and FNYEAQ. After removal of 5 bases from V and 2 bases from J, the junction contained 8 bases not matched to a gene. The CDR3 covers 15 residues. The CDR3 protein is CASSLRQGFQETQYF. In DNA, the CDR3 is TGTGCCAGCAGCCTACGACAGGGATTTCAAGAGACCCAGTACTTC.

There are many counts of this clonotype. The chain recombines TRBV5-1 with TRBJ1-6; D is ambiguous. This CDR3 is 15 amino acids long. Looked up from germline, CDR1 is SGHRS and CDR2 is YFSETQ. Trimming took off 0 bases at V and 8 bases at J, with 12 bases between the two ends. CDR3 in DNA: TGCGCCAGCAGCTTGGGGGGAGCCCGGTATTCACCCCTCCACTTT. Amino acid sequence: CASSLGGARYSPLHF.

The chain combines TRBV15 with TRBJ2-7, with D perhaps TRBD2 (6 bases). This CDR3 spans 16 amino acids. V was trimmed by 0 bases and J by 3 bases, leaving 15 bases between them. Germline loops: CDR1 LNHNV, CDR2 YYDKDF (reference sequence). The CDR3, as DNA: TGTGCCACCAGCAGAGAATGGCGGCAGGGAGGCTACGAGCAGTACTTC. Protein product: CATSREWRQGGYEQYF.

This chain connects TRBV5-4 to TRBJ1-2; 7 nucleotides match TRBD1. With V trimmed by 0 bases and J by 6 bases, 11 bases remained unmatched. The germline V gene has CDR1 SGHNT and CDR2 YYREEE (reference sequence). The CDR3 sequence is 16 residues long. The CDR3 reads CASSLGSPQGYNGYTF. The CDR3 region has the DNA TGTGCCAGCAGCTTGGGATCTCCACAGGGGTATAATGGCTACACCTTC.

This clonotype has more than one count but fewer than ten. The chain uses TRBV6-5 and TRBJ2-7; 11 bases line up with TRBD2. J lost 0 bases, V lost 6 bases, and 10 bases had no gene match. Germline CDR1 and CDR2: MNHEY and SVGAGI. CDR3 length equals 17 residues. The CDR3 DNA follows: TGTGCCAGCAGACGGTTCGCTAGCGGGGGGTTCTCCTACGAGCAGTACGTC. This gives the protein CASRRFASGGFSYEQYV.

The V gene is TRBV5-1, the J gene TRBJ2-7, with 8 bases matching TRBD2. This CDR3 comprises 15 residues. The ends lost 1 base at V and 0 bases at J; junction bases unmatched: 3. Per the germline V gene, CDR1 is SGHRS and CDR2 is YFSETQ. This CDR3 is CASSLFSGASYEQYF. The CDR3 coding sequence is TGCGCCAGCAGCTTGTTTAGCGGGGCCTCCTACGAGCAGTACTTC.

This clonotype was detected only a few times. The gene calls are TRBV5-1 and TRBJ1-2, with 8 bases that match TRBD1. The CDR3 consists of 15 residues. J lost 8 bases, V lost 4 bases, and 13 bases had no gene match. Germline CDR1 SGHRS, CDR2 YFSETQ. CDR3 DNA sequence: TGCGCCAGCAGCCCCTCGGGACAGGAGGGACTGGGCTACACCTTC. Its translation is CASSPSGQEGLGYTF.

This clonotype was seen a handful of times. The chain employs TRBV12-3 or TRBV12-4 and TRBJ2-1; a possible D gene is TRBD2 (6 bases). The CDR3 runs 14 residues. V lost 6 bases to trimming and J lost 8 bases, with 17 bases between them. In DNA, the CDR3 is TGTGCCAGCAGGGAGGACGGGACTCACGATGAGCAGTTCTTC. Its translation: CASREDGTHDEQFF.

This rearrangement joins TRBV4-1 to TRBJ1-5; TRBD1 matches 8 bases. V lost 3 bases, J lost 6 bases, and 7 bases stayed unmatched. The germline V gene encodes CDR1 MGHRA and CDR2 YSYEKL. The CDR3 consists of 15 residues. In DNA, the CDR3 is TGCGCCAGCAGCCAGGCAAACAGGGGGAGTCAGCCCCAGCATTTT. This sequence encodes CASSQANRGSQPQHF.

This clonotype was counted a few times. The chain carries TRBV7-2 and TRBJ1-2; no definite D call. Deletions cut 1 base from V and 0 bases from J, with 9 bases between. Germline V CDR1 and CDR2: SGHTA, FQGNSA. The CDR3 covers 15 residues. The CDR3 reads CASSLDAATNYGYTF. The CDR3 DNA is TGTGCCAGCAGCTTAGACGCCGCAACTAACTATGGCTACACCTTC.